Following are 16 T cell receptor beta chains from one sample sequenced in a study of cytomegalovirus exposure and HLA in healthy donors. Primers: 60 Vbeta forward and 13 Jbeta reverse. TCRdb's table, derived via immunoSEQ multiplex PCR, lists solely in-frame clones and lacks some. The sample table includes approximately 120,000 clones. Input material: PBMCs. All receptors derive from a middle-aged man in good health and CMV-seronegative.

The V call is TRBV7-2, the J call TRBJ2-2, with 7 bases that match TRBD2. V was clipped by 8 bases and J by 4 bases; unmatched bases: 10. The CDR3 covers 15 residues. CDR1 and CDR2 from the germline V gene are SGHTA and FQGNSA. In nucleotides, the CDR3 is TGTGCCAGCGGGCACTTGAGGGAGGGCACCGGGGAGCTGTTTTTT. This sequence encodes CASGHLREGTGELFF.

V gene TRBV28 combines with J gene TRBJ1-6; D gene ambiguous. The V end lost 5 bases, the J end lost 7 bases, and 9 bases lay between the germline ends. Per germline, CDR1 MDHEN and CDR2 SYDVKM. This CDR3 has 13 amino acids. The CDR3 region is CASSQIGNSPLHF. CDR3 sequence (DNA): TGTGCCAGCAGTCAAATCGGGAATTCACCCCTCCACTTT.

This CDR3 reads CASSETGRDSYEQYF. CDR3 nucleotide sequence: TGTGCCAGCAGTGAGACAGGGCGGGACTCCTACGAGCAGTACTTC. The chain carries TRBV6-1 and TRBJ2-7; D is possibly TRBD1 (7 bases). V gave up 3 bases and J gave up 0 bases, with 12 bases separating them. The CDR3 length is 15 residues. The germline CDR1 and CDR2 sequences are MNHNS and SASEGT.

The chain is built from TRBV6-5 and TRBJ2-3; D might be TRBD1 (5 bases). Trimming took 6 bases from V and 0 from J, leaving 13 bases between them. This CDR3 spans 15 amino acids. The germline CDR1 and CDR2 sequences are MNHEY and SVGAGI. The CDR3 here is CASSRLGASTDTQYF. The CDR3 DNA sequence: TGTGCCAGCAGCCGCCTTGGGGCCAGCACAGATACGCAGTATTTT.

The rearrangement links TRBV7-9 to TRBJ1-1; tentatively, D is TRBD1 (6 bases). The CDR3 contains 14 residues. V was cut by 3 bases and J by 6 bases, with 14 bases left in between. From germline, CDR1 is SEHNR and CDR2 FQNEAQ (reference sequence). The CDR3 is CASSFPQGLPEAFF. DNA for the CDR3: TGTGCCAGCAGCTTCCCCCAGGGGTTACCTGAAGCTTTCTTT.

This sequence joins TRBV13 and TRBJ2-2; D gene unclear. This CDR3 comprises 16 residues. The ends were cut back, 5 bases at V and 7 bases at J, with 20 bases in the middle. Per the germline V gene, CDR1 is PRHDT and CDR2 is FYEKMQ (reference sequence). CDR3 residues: CASSPLRVWVDGELFF. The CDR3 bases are TGTGCCAGCAGCCCCCTCCGGGTGTGGGTGGACGGGGAGCTGTTTTTT.

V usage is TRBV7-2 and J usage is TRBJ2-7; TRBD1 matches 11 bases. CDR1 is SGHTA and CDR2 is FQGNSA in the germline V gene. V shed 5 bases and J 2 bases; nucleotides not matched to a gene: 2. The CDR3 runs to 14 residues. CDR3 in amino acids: CASSPDRGPYEQYF. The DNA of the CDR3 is TGTGCCAGCAGCCCGGACAGGGGGCCCTACGAGCAGTACTTC.

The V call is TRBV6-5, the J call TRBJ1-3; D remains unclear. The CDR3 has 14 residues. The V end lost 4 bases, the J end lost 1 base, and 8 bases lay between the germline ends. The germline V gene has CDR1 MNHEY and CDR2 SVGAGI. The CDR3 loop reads CASSSIDSGNTIYF. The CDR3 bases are TGTGCCAGCAGTTCAATAGATTCTGGAAACACCATATATTTT.

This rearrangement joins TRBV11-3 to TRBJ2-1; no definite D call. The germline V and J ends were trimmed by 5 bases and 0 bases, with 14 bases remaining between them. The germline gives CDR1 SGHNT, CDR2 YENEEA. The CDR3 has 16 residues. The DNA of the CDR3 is TGTGCCAGCAGCCCTCGGGTGTCCAGCTCCTACAATGAGCAGTTCTTC. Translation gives CASSPRVSSSYNEQFF. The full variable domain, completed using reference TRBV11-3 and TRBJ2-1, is EAGVVQSPRYKIIEKKQPVAFWCNPISGHNTLYWYLQNLGQGPELLIRYENEEAVDDSQLPKDRFSAERLKGVDSTLKIQPAELGDSAVYLCASSPRVSSSYNEQFFGPGTRLTVL.

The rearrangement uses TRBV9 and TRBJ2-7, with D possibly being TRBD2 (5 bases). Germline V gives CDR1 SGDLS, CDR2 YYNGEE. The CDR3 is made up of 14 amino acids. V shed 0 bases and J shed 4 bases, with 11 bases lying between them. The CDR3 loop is CASSVATRGYEQYF. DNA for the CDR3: TGTGCCAGCAGCGTAGCTACTAGAGGTTACGAGCAGTACTTC.

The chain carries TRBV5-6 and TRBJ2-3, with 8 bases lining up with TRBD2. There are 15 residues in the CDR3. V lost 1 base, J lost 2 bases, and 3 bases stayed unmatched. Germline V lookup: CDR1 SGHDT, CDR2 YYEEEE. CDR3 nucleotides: TGTGCCAGCAGCTTGCTTAGCGGGATCACAGATACGCAGTATTTT. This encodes CASSLLSGITDTQYF.

CDR3 in DNA: TGTGCCAGCAGCTTAGGGACTAGTGTGGAGACCCAGTACTTC. It yields the protein CASSLGTSVETQYF. The chain uses TRBV5-6 and TRBJ2-5; TRBD2 agrees at 8 bases. CDR1 SGHDT and CDR2 YYEEEE come from the germline V gene. This CDR3 contains 14 residues. With V trimmed by 2 bases and J by 5 bases, 5 bases remained unmatched. Full variable domain (outside the CDR3, taken from reference TRBV5-6 and TRBJ2-5): DAGVTQSPTHLIKTRGQQVTLRCSPKSGHDTVSWYQQALGQGPQFIFQYYEEEERQRGNFPDRFSGHQFPNYSSELNVNALLLGDSALYLCASSLGTSVETQYFGPGTRLLVL.

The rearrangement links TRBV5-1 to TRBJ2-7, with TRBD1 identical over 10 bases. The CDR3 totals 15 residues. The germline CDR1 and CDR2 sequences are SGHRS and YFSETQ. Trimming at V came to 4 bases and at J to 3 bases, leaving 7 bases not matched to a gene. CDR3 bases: TGCGCCAGCAGCGTACCGGGGACAGGGGTCTACGAGCAGTACTTC. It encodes CASSVPGTGVYEQYF.

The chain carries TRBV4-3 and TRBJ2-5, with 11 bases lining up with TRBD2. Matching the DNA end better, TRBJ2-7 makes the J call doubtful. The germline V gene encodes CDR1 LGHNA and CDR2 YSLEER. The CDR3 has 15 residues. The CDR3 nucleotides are TGCGCCAGCAGCCAAACTAGCGGGAGTGGCTACGAGCAGTACTTC. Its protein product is CASSQTSGSGYEQYF.

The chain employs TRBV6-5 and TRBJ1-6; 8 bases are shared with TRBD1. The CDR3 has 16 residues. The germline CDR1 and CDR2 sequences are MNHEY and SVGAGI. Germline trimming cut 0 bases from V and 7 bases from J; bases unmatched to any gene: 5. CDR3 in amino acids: CASSYSTGAKNSPLHF. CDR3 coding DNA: TGTGCCAGCAGTTACTCGACAGGGGCTAAGAATTCACCCCTCCACTTT.

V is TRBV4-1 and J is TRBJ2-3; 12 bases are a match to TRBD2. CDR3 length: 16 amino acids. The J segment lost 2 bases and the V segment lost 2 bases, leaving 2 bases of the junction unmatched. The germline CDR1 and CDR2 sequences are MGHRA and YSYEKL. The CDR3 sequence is CASSQRLAGVTDTQYF. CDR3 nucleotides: TGCGCCAGCAGCCAACGACTAGCGGGGGTCACAGATACGCAGTATTTT.